The sequence of this TCR beta chain was determined in a study of PD-1 blockade in classical Hodgkin lymphoma. Study-level points and caveats: In newly diagnosed patients, baseline TCR diversity was reportedly below that of healthy donors. Underlying causes for the observed repertoire differences were not defined, possibly disease activity or prior therapy.

This CDR3 is 13 amino acids long. Germline values: CDR1 SGHVS, CDR2 FNYEAQ. V gave up 1 base and J gave up 3 bases, with 4 bases separating them. Time point indicated: newly diagnosed, previously untreated cHL patient sample. Thawed PBMCs were the source of CD4+ T cells, purified by magnetic negative selection. Comparison PBMCs came from previously untreated, newly diagnosed classical Hodgkin lymphoma patients. About this clone: Its antigen is as yet unknown.

Using immunoSEQ multiplex PCR, the repertoire was profiled, and TCRdb retains in-frame clones only, with some absent. The top ten hold 0.51% of the sample, which has around 16,000 clones, about 92% seen once. V gene TRBV7-6 combines with J gene TRBJ1-5; D ambiguous. Sequencing input: CD4+ T cells from blood. This sequence was found in a human donor with classical Hodgkin lymphoma. Written as DNA, the CDR3 is TGTGCCAGCAGCTTAGGAAACAATCAGCCCCAGCATTTT. It translates to CASSLGNNQPQHF.